These 30 T cell receptor beta chains came from one sample sequenced in a study of CXCR3-negative and CXCR3-positive naive CD8 T cells. Overall study findings and caveats: TRB CDR3s of CXCR3-positive naive cells were more hydrophobic than those of CXCR3-negative naive cells.

For these receptors, no antigen is known. It was by 5' RACE with UMI labels that the TRB cDNA libraries were prepared. TCRdb re-called the 5' RACE reads; one entry per CDR3 protein, DNA not given. The table for this sample gives about 130,000 distinct CDR3 sequences. Sequencing was done on a sample of naive CXCR3+ CD8+ T cells from blood. This sample's subset: CD45RO-CCR7+CD27+CD95- naive CD8+ T cells expressing CXCR3 (TNR3+). The receptors come from a human donor in good health. Some clones in this sample may be carry-over from other donors' samples.

V and J are TRBV5-1 and TRBJ2-7; TCRdb's D call of TRBD1 is untestable without DNA. The germline gives CDR1 SGHRS, CDR2 YFSETQ. CDR3 size: 13 residues. CDR3 residues: CASSPSPFYEQYF.

This chain links TRBV4-2 with TRBJ2-1; TCRdb reports TRBD1, a call that lacks DNA to check it against. CDR1 LGHNA and CDR2 YNFKEQ come from the germline V gene. The CDR3 contains 17 residues. CDR3 region: CASSQAGTGNSYNEQFF.

The V call is TRBV5-6, the J call TRBJ1-1; the TCRdb call, TRBD1, lacks DNA for checking. The germline V gene encodes CDR1 SGHDT and CDR2 YYEEEE. CDR3 length: 18 residues. The CDR3 region is CASSLWRTGASVDTEAFF.

The J gene is TRBJ2-3, the V gene TRBV6-2 or TRBV6-3; TCRdb picks TRBD1, but there is no DNA to check that call. The CDR3 length is 15 residues. The V gene's germline CDR1 is MNHEY and CDR2 SVGEGT. The CDR3 is CASSYWGAHTDTQYF.

The chain is built from TRBV28 and TRBJ2-5; TCRdb's D call, TRBD1, is unchecked because there is no DNA. Germline CDR1 is MDHEN and CDR2 is SYDVKM. The CDR3 has 16 amino acids. The CDR3 protein is CASSPWTGGLSETQYF.

The chain employs TRBV4-3 and TRBJ2-3; as DNA is missing, the TRBD2 call by TCRdb cannot be tested. This CDR3 is 13 amino acids long. Germline lookup yields CDR1 LGHNA and CDR2 YSLEER. CDR3 sequence reads: CASSPASTEAQYF.

The gene calls are TRBV7-3 and TRBJ1-1. The germline CDR1 and CDR2 sequences are SGHTA and FQGTGA. The CDR3 is 13 amino acids. CDR3 protein: CASSPDGNTEAFF.

The chain carries TRBV11-2 and TRBJ2-7; as DNA is missing, the TRBD1 call by TCRdb cannot be tested. Per the germline V gene, CDR1 is SGHAT and CDR2 is FQNNGV. The CDR3 extends over 13 amino acids. The CDR3 reads CASSTSGGYEQYF.

The chain combines TRBV7-9 with TRBJ2-7; TCRdb picks TRBD2, but there is no DNA to check that call. Germline CDR1 SEHNR, CDR2 FQNEAQ (reference sequence). The CDR3 extends over 19 amino acids. The CDR3: CASSTDLHVSGGDPYEQYF.

This chain links TRBV6-5 with TRBJ1-5; TCRdb gives TRBD1 as the D gene, but with no DNA this cannot be confirmed. CDR1 is MNHEY, CDR2 SVGAGI, per germline. The CDR3 runs 14 residues. The chain's CDR3 is CASTPGRGNRPQHF.

J is TRBJ2-7 and V is TRBV7-9; with no DNA, the TCRdb D assignment of TRBD1 cannot be verified. Looked up from germline, CDR1 is SEHNR and CDR2 is FQNEAQ (reference sequence). The CDR3 extends over 14 amino acids. This CDR3 is CASNNPARTYEQYF.

The gene calls are TRBV7-2 and TRBJ1-5; TCRdb indicates TRBD1, and absent DNA this call remains unverified. Germline V gene sequence: CDR1 SGHTA, CDR2 FQGNSA. The CDR3 sequence is 14 residues long. The chain's CDR3 is CASSPGGVYQPQHF.

The rearrangement uses TRBV12-3 or TRBV12-4 and TRBJ2-7; TCRdb's D gene call, TRBD2, goes unchecked for lack of DNA. CDR3 length: 13 residues. CDR3 residues: CASSYGLYYEQYF.

The CDR3 sequence is CASSFWAQPGTEAFF. The chain uses TRBV7-9 and TRBJ1-1. The CDR3 has 15 amino acids. Germline-derived CDR1 and CDR2 are SEHNR and FQNEAQ (reference sequence).

This chain connects TRBV7-9 to TRBJ1-2; TCRdb's D call, TRBD1, is unchecked because there is no DNA. This CDR3 is 14 amino acids long. Per the germline V gene, CDR1 is SEHNR and CDR2 is FQNEAQ (reference sequence). The CDR3 sequence: CASSSGQGHYGYTF.

The V and J genes are TRBV7-9 and TRBJ2-7; TCRdb calls TRBD1, which cannot be checked without DNA. The CDR3 runs 14 residues. CDR1 is SEHNR and CDR2 is FQNEAQ in the germline V gene (reference sequence). CDR3 protein: CASSLNQGRYEQYF.

V usage is TRBV27 and J usage is TRBJ2-1; TCRdb's D call, TRBD1, is unchecked because there is no DNA. Germline-derived CDR1 and CDR2 are MNHEY and SMNVEV (reference sequence). The CDR3 length is 15 residues. The chain's CDR3 is CASSLSRQGATEQFF.

The rearrangement uses TRBV4-1 and TRBJ2-7; TCRdb's assignment of TRBD2 cannot be checked, as there is no DNA. Germline loops: CDR1 MGHRA, CDR2 YSYEKL. The CDR3 contains 16 residues. CDR3 amino acids: CASSLQMSLRTYEQYF.

The V and J genes are TRBV30 and TRBJ2-7; TCRdb's assignment of TRBD1 cannot be checked, as there is no DNA. Germline loops: CDR1 GTSNPN, CDR2 SVGIG (reference sequence). The CDR3 has 14 residues. The CDR3 sequence is CAWSSGTGDYEQYF.

This chain uses TRBV5-1 with TRBJ2-7; lacking DNA, the TRBD2 call made by TCRdb goes unchecked. Germline assignment: CDR1 SGHRS and CDR2 YFSETQ. The CDR3 is 15 residues long. This CDR3 reads CASGEYAGGSYEQYF. Using reference TRBV5-1 and TRBJ2-7 for the parts outside the CDR3, the full variable domain is KAGVTQTPRYLIKTRGQQVTLSCSPISGHRSVSWYQQTPGQGLQFLFEYFSETQRNKGNFPGRFSGRQFSNSRSEMNVSTLELGDSALYLCASGEYAGGSYEQYFGPGTRLTVT.

J is TRBJ2-7 and V is TRBV28; TCRdb lists TRBD1, though no DNA is available to test this call. The germline V gene has CDR1 MDHEN and CDR2 SYDVKM. This CDR3 spans 13 amino acids. The CDR3 spells CATGQTLGYEQYF.

The J gene is TRBJ1-2, the V gene TRBV28. The CDR3 is 13 amino acids. The germline gives CDR1 MDHEN, CDR2 SYDVKM. The CDR3 sequence is CASGEVQDYGYTF.

V gene TRBV10-3 combines with J gene TRBJ2-7. The germline gives CDR1 ENHRY, CDR2 SYGVKD. This CDR3 spans 13 amino acids. The CDR3 sequence: CAIMTTPSYEQYF.

This chain connects TRBV24-1 to TRBJ1-2; TCRdb's D call of TRBD1 is untestable without DNA. CDR3 size: 12 residues. Germline CDR1 is KGHDR and CDR2 is SFDVKD. CDR3 sequence: CATSDYRGGYTF.

This chain uses TRBV7-9 with TRBJ2-7; TCRdb indicates TRBD1, and absent DNA this call remains unverified. Per germline, CDR1 SEHNR and CDR2 FQNEAQ (reference sequence). The CDR3 sequence is 16 residues long. The CDR3 sequence: CASSLSTGMKAYEQYF. Full variable domain (outside the CDR3, taken from reference TRBV7-9 and TRBJ2-7): DTGVSQNPRHKITKRGQNVTFRCDPISEHNRLYWYRQTLGQGPEFLTYFQNEAQLEKSRLLSDRFSAERPKGSFSTLEIQRTEQGDSAMYLCASSLSTGMKAYEQYFGPGTRLTVT.

The chain couples TRBV6-2 or TRBV6-3 to TRBJ1-1; the TCRdb D gene call, TRBD1, has no DNA to confirm it. Germline V gives CDR1 MNHEY, CDR2 SVGEGT. This CDR3 has 14 amino acids. The CDR3 loop reads CASTWDRVNTEAFF.

The chain couples TRBV6-5 to TRBJ1-1; TCRdb selects TRBD1, and the lack of DNA leaves this call unchecked. Germline loops: CDR1 MNHEY, CDR2 SVGAGI. This CDR3 comprises 17 residues. CDR3 protein: CASSYSIGEEGNTEAFF.

The rearrangement joins TRBV2 to TRBJ2-3; there is no DNA to check the TCRdb D call of TRBD1. The CDR3 runs to 15 residues. Germline V CDR1 and CDR2: SNHLY, FYNNEI. CDR3: CASSGGQGLTDTQYF.

The V call is TRBV7-6, the J call TRBJ2-7; TCRdb lists TRBD1, though no DNA is available to test this call. This CDR3 spans 15 amino acids. Germline loops: CDR1 SGHVS, CDR2 FNYEAQ. CDR3 region: CASSLGQGEVYEQYF.

The CDR3 protein is CATKGGTAYEQYF. The V and J genes are TRBV12-3 or TRBV12-4 and TRBJ2-7; TCRdb returns TRBD2, unconfirmable since there is no DNA. The CDR3 loop spans 13 amino acids.